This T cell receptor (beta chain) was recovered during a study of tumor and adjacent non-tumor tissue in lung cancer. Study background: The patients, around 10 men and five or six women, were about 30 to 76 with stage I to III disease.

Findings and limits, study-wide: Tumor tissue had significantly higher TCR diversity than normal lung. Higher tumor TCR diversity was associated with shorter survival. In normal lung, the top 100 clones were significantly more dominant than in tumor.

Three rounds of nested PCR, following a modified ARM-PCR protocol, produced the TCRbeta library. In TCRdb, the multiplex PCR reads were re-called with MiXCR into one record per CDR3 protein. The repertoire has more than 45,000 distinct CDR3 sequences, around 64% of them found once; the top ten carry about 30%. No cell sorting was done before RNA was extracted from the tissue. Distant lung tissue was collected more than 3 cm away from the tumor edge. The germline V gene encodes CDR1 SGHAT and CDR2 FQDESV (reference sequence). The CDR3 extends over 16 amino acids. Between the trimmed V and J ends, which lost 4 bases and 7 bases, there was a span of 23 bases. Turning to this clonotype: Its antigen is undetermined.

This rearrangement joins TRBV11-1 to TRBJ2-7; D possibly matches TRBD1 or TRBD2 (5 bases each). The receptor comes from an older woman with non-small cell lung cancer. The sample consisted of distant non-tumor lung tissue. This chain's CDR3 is CASSSVSWERDEEQYF. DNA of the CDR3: TGTGCCAGCAGCTCAGTCTCTTGGGAGAGGGACGAGGAGCAGTACTTC.